This T cell receptor beta chain was sequenced in a study of blood T cell repertoires in COVID-19. Only in-frame clones appear in the TCRdb table, and some are missing; sequencing was by immunoSEQ multiplex PCR. The profile shows approximately 260,000 clones, 79% of them singletons. CDR1 and CDR2 from the germline V gene are SGHTA and FQGNSA. The CDR3 runs 15 residues. V was clipped by 1 base and J by 5 bases; unmatched bases: 5. The sample taken for sequencing was peripheral blood. The chain employs TRBV7-2 and TRBJ2-3; TRBD2 aligns across 8 bases. This receptor was identified in a woman between 40 and 50 years old with active or convalescent COVID-19. The CDR3 nucleotides are TGTGCCAGCAGCTTAGACGGGGGGGCTGGAGATACGCAGTATTTT. Translation: CASSLDGGAGDTQYF.